Listed below are T cell receptor beta chains from one sample, sequenced in a study of T-cell reconstitution after alpha-beta-depleted transplantation in children. Each CDR3 protein is one row after TCRdb ran MiXCR on the PCR reads. The sample carries around 440,000 distinct CDR3 sequences, under 12% recorded once. This specimen consisted of PBMCs, obtained before TCRalphabeta/CD19-depleted stem cell transplant. The receptor source for this set is a child aged 2 to 15 with inherited bone marrow failure, due to receive a stem cell transplant. Both conserved end residues are part of each CDR3. A D gene is named only where the DNA matches it firmly. Expanded clones are given a class, and other clones once, few, many or no size at all.

D gene,V gene,CDR3 length,clone size,J gene,CDR3 DNA,CDR3 protein
NA,TRBV6-2/TRBV6-3,15,many,TRBJ2-1,TGTGCCAGCAGTTACCGGGACCTACAGTCTAATGAGCAGTTCTTC,CASSYRDLQSNEQFF
NA,TRBV29-1,13,few,TRBJ1-1,TGCAGCGTTGAAGATGTTCAGGGACTTGAAGCTTTCTTT,CSVEDVQGLEAFF
NA,TRBV4-2,16,many,TRBJ2-7,TGTGCCAGCAGCCAAGATCTGGCTAGCGAGTCCTACGAGCAGTACTTC,CASSQDLASESYEQYF
NA,TRBV27,13,NA,TRBJ2-1,TGTGCCAGCAGTTTGGCGGGACAAAGTGAGCAGTTCTTC,CASSLAGQSEQFF
NA,TRBV27,13,many,TRBJ2-7,TGTGCCAGCAGTACCAGGGTCAGGAACGAGCAGTACTTC,CASSTRVRNEQYF
TRBD1,TRBV7-2,15,many,TRBJ2-3,TGTGCCAGCAGCCCCGGCTCAGGGACAGGGGGCCCGCAGTATTTT,CASSPGSGTGGPQYF
NA,TRBV29-1,15,NA,TRBJ2-7,TGCAGCGTTGAAGGCCAGGCTAACTCACCCTACGAGCAGTACTTC,CSVEGQANSPYEQYF
NA,TRBV9,12,many,TRBJ1-3,TGTGCCAGCAGCGCTACTGGAAACACCATATATTTT,CASSATGNTIYF
NA,TRBV11-2,15,NA,TRBJ1-2,TGTGCCAGCAGCTTAGTCCCGCACCCACAGGATGGCTACACCTTC,CASSLVPHPQDGYTF
NA,TRBV27,15,many,TRBJ1-2,TGTGCCAGCAGTTTATGGCATGGCAGGGAAGATGGCTACACCTTC,CASSLWHGREDGYTF
TRBD2,TRBV20-1,15,NA,TRBJ2-4,TGCAGTGCGAAACTGTGGCGGGAGCCCAAAAACATTCAGTACTTC,CSAKLWREPKNIQYF
NA,TRBV27,13,many,TRBJ2-1,TGTGCCAGCAGTTTAGGAGGGCTCACTGAGCAGTTCTTC,CASSLGGLTEQFF
NA,TRBV5-6,16,many,TRBJ2-5,TGTGCCAGCAGCTTATGGGTAGGGGTGGGTTTGGAGACCCAGTACTTC,CASSLWVGVGLETQYF
TRBD2,TRBV20-1,15,many,TRBJ2-1,TGCAGTGCTAGGATGACTAGCGGTTTTTACAATGAGCAGTTCTTC,CSARMTSGFYNEQFF
NA,TRBV4-3,15,many,TRBJ2-7,TGCGCCAGCAGCCACACAGGGGCGGGGGGCTACGAGCAGTACTTC,CASSHTGAGGYEQYF
TRBD1,TRBV27,19,many,TRBJ1-1,TGTGCCAGCAGTCCGCTAGGTTTGACAGGGGTGGGTAGGGACACTGAAGCTTTCTTT,CASSPLGLTGVGRDTEAFF
NA,TRBV28,13,many,TRBJ2-1,TGTGCCAGCAGGGATGACGGTTACAATGAGCAGTTCTTC,CASRDDGYNEQFF
NA,TRBV21-1,15,many,TRBJ1-2,TGTGCCAGCAGCCTCATCATCTCCTCGGACTATGGCTACACCTTC,CASSLIISSDYGYTF
NA,TRBV3-1,14,many,TRBJ2-2,TGTGCCAGCAGCCAACGGGCGCTCTCCGGGGAGCTGTTTTTT,CASSQRALSGELFF
NA,TRBV11-2,15,many,TRBJ2-7,TGTGCCAGCAGCTTGGGAGGGGGACGTGGCTCATTTCAGTACTTC,CASSLGGGRGSFQYF
NA,TRBV2,12,many,TRBJ2-3,TGTGCCAGCAGGCAGGACACAGATACGCAGTATTTT,CASRQDTDTQYF
NA,TRBV7-9,16,many,TRBJ2-7,TGTGCCAGCAGCTTAGCCGCAGGTGTCGTTTCCTACGAGCAGTACTTC,CASSLAAGVVSYEQYF
NA,TRBV18,16,many,TRBJ2-1,TGTGCCAGCTCACCACTTCGAGCGGCCAAGCGCGATGAGCAGTTCTTC,CASSPLRAAKRDEQFF
NA,TRBV5-4,13,many,TRBJ2-5,TGTGCCAGCAGCCGGGACAACCAAGAGACCCAGTACTTC,CASSRDNQETQYF
TRBD1,TRBV20-1,15,many,TRBJ2-4,TGCAGTGCTAGCACATACGGGACAGACAAAAACATTCAGTACTTC,CSASTYGTDKNIQYF
TRBD2,TRBV6-7,16,few,TRBJ2-2,TGTGCCACCGAGCCCACTAGCGGGAGATTTAACGGGGAGCTGTTTTTT,CATEPTSGRFNGELFF
NA,TRBV6-1,15,many,TRBJ2-1,TGTGCCAGCAGTCGGGTAGGGATGGCCTTAGATGAGCAGTTCTTC,CASSRVGMALDEQFF
NA,TRBV21-1,15,NA,TRBJ2-5,TGTGCCAGCAGCAAAGAGCGGTCCACCAAAGAGACCCAGTACTTC,CASSKERSTKETQYF
NA,TRBV25-1,17,many,TRBJ2-1,TGTGCCAGCAGTCCTTATCGACAATCTATGATATACAATGAGCAGTTCTTC,CASSPYRQSMIYNEQFF
NA,TRBV12-3/TRBV12-4,16,many,TRBJ2-3,TGTGCCAGCAGTTTAGGGCAGCACGGGAGCACAGATACGCAGTATTTT,CASSLGQHGSTDTQYF
NA,TRBV12-5,23,many,TRBJ2-1,TGTGCTAGTGGTTTGGTACTTTCTCGCGGGATAGGGGGAGTAACGTATGGGTACAATGAGCAGTTCTTC,CASGLVLSRGIGGVTYGYNEQFF
NA,TRBV12-3/TRBV12-4,13,many,TRBJ1-3,TGTGCCAGCAGTCATCGCCTGGTCAACACCATATATTTT,CASSHRLVNTIYF
TRBD2,TRBV24-1,17,NA,TRBJ2-1,TGTGCCACCAGTGATCAATCCGTGGCGGGAGGGGGCAATGAGCAGTTCTTC,CATSDQSVAGGGNEQFF
NA,TRBV28,14,many,TRBJ2-7,TGTGCCAGCAGTCGACACTTGGTTGGGTACGAGCAGTACTTC,CASSRHLVGYEQYF
TRBD2,TRBV27,15,NA,TRBJ2-7,TGTGCCAGCAGTTCAACCGGGACTAGCTACTACGAGCGGTACTTC,CASSSTGTSYYERYF
TRBD1,TRBV7-9,16,many,TRBJ1-2,TGTGCCAGCAGCCCGAACAGGGGAACAAGTAACTATGGCTACACCTTC,CASSPNRGTSNYGYTF
NA,TRBV27,15,many,TRBJ1-5,TGTGCCAGCAGTGTGGTAAGGAGTAGCAATCAGCCCCAGCATTTT,CASSVVRSSNQPQHF
TRBD2,TRBV7-9,16,many,TRBJ2-3,TGTGCCAGCAGCTTATCGAAGACTAGCGATTCAGATACGCAGTATTTT,CASSLSKTSDSDTQYF
TRBD1,TRBV11-2,17,many,TRBJ2-2,TGTGCCAGCAGCTTAGATCTGAGACAGGGGAACACCGGGGAGCTGTTTTTT,CASSLDLRQGNTGELFF
NA,TRBV5-1,15,many,TRBJ1-1,TGCGCCAGCAGCACCCAAGGGGGGGGGAACACTGAAGCTTTCTTT,CASSTQGGGNTEAFF
TRBD2,TRBV28,15,few,TRBJ2-2,TGTGCCAGCAGGCTCCTAGCGGGAGTCCCCGGGGAGCTGTTTTTT,CASRLLAGVPGELFF
TRBD2,TRBV5-1,17,many,TRBJ2-3,TGCGCCAGCAGCTACGGGAGGCGGGAGAGAATTACAGATACGCAGTATTTT,CASSYGRRERITDTQYF
TRBD1,TRBV14,16,NA,TRBJ1-1,TGTGCCAGCAGCCAGATTGGACAGGGGCGATTCACTGAAGCTTTCTTT,CASSQIGQGRFTEAFF
NA,TRBV29-1,12,NA,TRBJ2-7,TGCAGCGTTGAAGGGGGGTTCAACGAGCAGTACTTC,CSVEGGFNEQYF
TRBD2,TRBV20-1,11,many,TRBJ2-1,TGCAGTGCGGTGTCTAGCGGTCTAGAGTTCTTC,CSAVSSGLEFF
TRBD2,TRBV20-1,15,NA,TRBJ2-5,TGCAGTGCTAGAGCCTTGACTAGCCCCGGGGAGACCCAGTACTTC,CSARALTSPGETQYF
TRBD2,TRBV2,12,NA,TRBJ2-1,TGTGCCAGCAGCACAGCGGGAGGCCAGGGAGCGTGG,CASSTAGGQGAW
NA,TRBV5-4,14,many,TRBJ2-5,TGTGCCAGCGCGACCAGAGACTTCCCAGAGACCCAGTACTTC,CASATRDFPETQYF
TRBD2,TRBV5-1,18,few,TRBJ2-1,TGCGCCAGCAGCTTCGCGTGGGCGGGAGCGGGCTCCTACAATGAGCAGTTCTTC,CASSFAWAGAGSYNEQFF
TRBD1,TRBV5-1,18,many,TRBJ2-2,TGCGCCAGCAGCTTGGAACAGGGGACACCCCTGAACACCGGGGAGCTGTTTTTT,CASSLEQGTPLNTGELFF
NA,TRBV6-1,13,many,TRBJ2-2,TGTGCCAGCAGTGAGTTGTATACCGGGGAGCTGTTTTTT,CASSELYTGELFF
NA,TRBV15,14,many,TRBJ1-3,TGTGCCACCAGCGGACCGCCTTTTGGAAACACCATATATTTT,CATSGPPFGNTIYF
TRBD1,TRBV4-3,16,NA,TRBJ2-1,TGCGCCAGCAGCCAAGACAGGGGGTGGTCCTACAATGAGCAGTTCTTC,CASSQDRGWSYNEQFF
NA,TRBV20-1,15,many,TRBJ2-3,TGCAGTGCTAGTCTGACGGCGGGCGGCACAGATACGCAGTATTTT,CSASLTAGGTDTQYF
NA,TRBV2,15,many,TRBJ1-4,TGTGCCAGCAGTGGAACGGACGGTAATAATGAAAAACTGTTTTTT,CASSGTDGNNEKLFF
TRBD2,TRBV24-1,17,many,TRBJ2-1,TGTGCCACCAGTGACCTGCGTACTAGCGGGTCATACAATGAGCAGTTCTTC,CATSDLRTSGSYNEQFF
NA,TRBV27,15,many,TRBJ2-7,TGTGCCAGCAGTTTAAAGGTGGACCCCTCCTACGAGCAGTACTTC,CASSLKVDPSYEQYF